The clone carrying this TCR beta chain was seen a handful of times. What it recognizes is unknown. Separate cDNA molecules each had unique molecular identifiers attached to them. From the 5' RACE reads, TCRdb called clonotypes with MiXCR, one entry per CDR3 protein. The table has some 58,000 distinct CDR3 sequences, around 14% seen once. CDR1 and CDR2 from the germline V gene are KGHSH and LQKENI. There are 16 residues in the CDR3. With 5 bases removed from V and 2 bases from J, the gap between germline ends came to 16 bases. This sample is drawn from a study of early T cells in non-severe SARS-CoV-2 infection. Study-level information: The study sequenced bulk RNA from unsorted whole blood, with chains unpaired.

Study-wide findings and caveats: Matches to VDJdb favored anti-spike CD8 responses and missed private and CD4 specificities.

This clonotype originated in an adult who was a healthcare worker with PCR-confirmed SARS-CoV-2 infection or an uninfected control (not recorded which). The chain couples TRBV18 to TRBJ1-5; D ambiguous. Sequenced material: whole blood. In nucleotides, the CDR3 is TGTGCCAGCTCATCCGGAGCTGGGGAGGGCAATCAGCCCCAGCATTTT. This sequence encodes CASSSGAGEGNQPQHF.